The text below deals with one TCR beta chain. The record originates from a study of shared clonotypes between healthy human individuals. CD8 cells regarded as naive lacked CD45RO, were positively chosen for CCR7, and omitted terminally differentiated effector memory CD45RA+ cells. V shed 1 base and J shed 5 bases, with 15 bases lying between them. This CDR3 has 16 amino acids. Germline values: CDR1 SEHNR, CDR2 FQNEAQ (reference sequence). Here immunoSEQ multiplex PCR was the method, and the copy in TCRdb shows in-frame clones only, minus some. This table has about 2 million clones, approximately 95% appearing once.

Input material: naive CD8+ T cells sorted from blood. This TCR came from a man younger than 35 in good health. J is TRBJ1-5 and V is TRBV7-9; D gene unclear. In nucleotides, the CDR3 is TGTGCCAGCAGCTTAGGGGATTCAGCCCTACATCAGCCCCAGCATTTT. This encodes CASSLGDSALHQPQHF.